A selection of T cell receptor beta chains follows, all from one sample in a study of tumor-infiltrating lymphocytes in primary liver carcinoma. TCRdb reprocessed the multiplex PCR reads with MiXCR, giving one entry per CDR3 protein. The sample yields fewer than 350,000 distinct CDR3 sequences, about 60% seen once. Sequencing was carried out using peripheral blood. The receptors derive from a man aged 40-49 years with primary liver carcinoma and hepatitis B virus infection. Each CDR3 is given with its conserved first and last residue. The D gene is left open where the match is weak. Part of the rows lack a size; the others show once, few, many or a class for expanded clones.

v_call	j_call	clone_size	d_call	cdr3_length	cdr3_nt	cdr3_aa
TRBV28	TRBJ2-7	.	TRBD2	17	TGTGCCAGCACCCTAGCGGGAGGGAGACGGAGCTCCTACGAGCAGTACTTC	CASTLAGGRRSSYEQYF
TRBV4-1	TRBJ2-7	.	.	18	TGCGCCAGCAGCCTACTGGAAGTGTCCGGGAACCCTTCCTACGAGCAGTACTTC	CASSLLEVSGNPSYEQYF
TRBV4-1	TRBJ1-2	many	.	19	TGCGCCAGCAGCCAAGTATTATCGTTTGGTCGGAGGACTAACTATGGCTACACCTTC	CASSQVLSFGRRTNYGYTF
TRBV20-1	TRBJ2-5	once	.	14	TGCAGTGCTAGAGGGGGGGCGGTTCAAGAGACCCAGTACTTC	CSARGGAVQETQYF
TRBV4-2	TRBJ2-7	.	.	17	TGTGCCAGCAGCCAAGGGCCCTTAGGGACGACGACCTACGAGCTGTACTTC	CASSQGPLGTTTYELYF
TRBV6-1	TRBJ1-3	.	.	14	TGTGCCAGCAGTGAGTATCCTTCTGGAAGCACCATATATTTT	CASSEYPSGSTIYF
TRBV4-1	TRBJ1-2	.	.	12	TGCGCCAGCAACCAAGACGGGAATGGCTACACCTTC	CASNQDGNGYTF
TRBV4-2	TRBJ1-6	.	.	17	TGTGCCAGCAGCCAAGATGGGATACAGGGTGGCGGTTCACCCCTCCACTTT	CASSQDGIQGGGSPLHF
TRBV6-5	TRBJ2-7	few	TRBD1	14	TGTGCCAACAGTGCGACAGGGAGCTCCTACGAGCAGTACTTC	CANSATGSSYEQYF
TRBV6-1	TRBJ2-1	few	.	18	TGTGCCAGCAGATCGAAAGTCCAATGGGGGCCTGTCTACAATGAGCAGTTCTTC	CASRSKVQWGPVYNEQFF
TRBV6-1	TRBJ1-6	.	TRBD1	15	TGTGCCAGCAGTGAAGTGGGCAGGGGGAAGCCACCCCTCCACTTT	CASSEVGRGKPPLHF
TRBV12-3/TRBV12-4	TRBJ1-6	few	TRBD1	15	TGTGCCAGCAGTCCAGCCGGGACAGGGGGCTCACCCCTCCACTTT	CASSPAGTGGSPLHF
TRBV7-8	TRBJ2-3	.	TRBD2	15	TGTATCAACAGCTTTAGCGGGAGGCGGACAGATACGCAGTATTTT	CINSFSGRRTDTQYF
TRBV6-1	TRBJ2-2	.	TRBD2	16	TGTGCCAGCAGTGGCCTCGGGACTAGACACACCGGGGAGCTGTTTTTT	CASSGLGTRHTGELFF
TRBV11-1	TRBJ2-1	.	.	13	TGTGTCAGCAGCTTCGAGCGAGAGGATGAGCAGTTCTTC	CVSSFEREDEQFF
TRBV12-5	TRBJ2-3	.	.	15	TGTGCTAGTGGTTCCGGGACCTCTGGCACAGATACGCAGTATTTT	CASGSGTSGTDTQYF
TRBV29-1	TRBJ2-5	.	TRBD1	12	TGCAGCGTCATACAGGGGACAGAGACCCAGTACTTC	CSVIQGTETQYF
TRBV6-5	TRBJ2-2	.	.	16	TGTGCCATCATCCATAGGAGCGGAGCTAACACCGGGGAGCTGTTTTTT	CAIIHRSGANTGELFF
TRBV5-4	TRBJ1-2	.	TRBD1	14	TGTGCCAGCAGCTCTCAGGGACAGGGGAGGAGCTACACCTTC	CASSSQGQGRSYTF
TRBV11-3	TRBJ2-2	.	.	13	TGTGCCAGCAGTTTTGGGTTGGCCGTGGAGCTGTTTTTT	CASSFGLAVELFF
TRBV6-1	TRBJ2-1	.	.	12	TGTGCCAGCAGGCATCTCGGGTCTAAGCAGTTCTTC	CASRHLGSKQFF
TRBV30	TRBJ1-5	.	.	14	TGTGCCTGGAGTCGGGTTGGCAGCAATCAGTCCCAGCATTTT	CAWSRVGSNQSQHF
TRBV5-6	TRBJ1-2	.	.	13	TGTGCCAGCAGCTTGGGCAGGACGGATGGCTACACCTTC	CASSLGRTDGYTF
TRBV12-3/TRBV12-4	TRBJ1-3	many	.	15	TGTGCCAGCAGTCTCCCCCGCCACTCTGGAAACACCATATATTTT	CASSLPRHSGNTIYF
TRBV29-1	TRBJ2-5	.	.	13	TGCAGCTCATCAGAGGAGGGCCGAGAGACCCAGTACTTC	CSSSEEGRETQYF
TRBV28	TRBJ2-1	.	TRBD2	20	TGTGTCAGCAGGTCCCCAGCGGGGAGACTAGCGGGACGCTCCTACAATGAGCAGTTCTTC	CVSRSPAGRLAGRSYNEQFF
TRBV29-1	TRBJ2-7	many	.	13	TGCAGCGTTGCTTGGGGGAGCTCCTACGAGCAGTACTTC	CSVAWGSSYEQYF
TRBV11-1	TRBJ2-1	.	.	16	TGTGCCAGCAGTTTATATATAGCGTCCTCCTACAATGAGCAGTTCTTC	CASSLYIASSYNEQFF
TRBV11-1	TRBJ1-1	.	TRBD1	13	TGTGCCAGCAGTCGACAGGGTAACACTGAATCTATCTTT	CASSRQGNTESIF
TRBV6-6	TRBJ2-6	many	.	16	TGTGCCAGCCGTGGGGACACGGCAACGGGGGCCAACGTCCTGACTTTC	CASRGDTATGANVLTF
TRBV4-1	TRBJ2-1	.	.	15	TGCGCCAGCAGTCAAGAAACTAGCACGGTCCATGAGCAGTTCTTC	CASSQETSTVHEQFF
TRBV19	TRBJ2-3	.	.	13	TGTGCCAGTAGGCCACAGGTTAAAGATACGCAGTATTTT	CASRPQVKDTQYF
TRBV4-1	TRBJ2-2	many	.	14	TGCGCCAGCAGCCTGGGGGAAAGGACCGGGGAGCTGTTTTTT	CASSLGERTGELFF
TRBV11-1	TRBJ2-5	.	TRBD2	15	TGTGCCAGCAGCTTAGCTTTAGCGGGAGCGGAGACCCAGAACTTC	CASSLALAGAETQNF
TRBV12-3/TRBV12-4	TRBJ2-1	.	TRBD2	14	TGTGCCAGCACCCCGGGACTAGGGCCTGGTAAGCAGTTCTTC	CASTPGLGPGKQFF
TRBV11-3	TRBJ1-5	.	.	14	TGTGCCAGCGGCATCCCGACGGGGGATCAGCCCCAGCATTTT	CASGIPTGDQPQHF
TRBV5-1	TRBJ2-2	.	TRBD2	16	TGCGCCAGCAGCCCCGCCCTAGCGGGTAACACCGGGGAGCTGTTTTTT	CASSPALAGNTGELFF
TRBV12-3/TRBV12-4	TRBJ2-5	many	TRBD1	15	TGTGCCAGCAGTTTTGGGACAGGCGACCAAGAGACCCAGTACTTC	CASSFGTGDQETQYF
TRBV29-1	TRBJ1-1	few	.	12	TGCAGCGTTCAGGGGATGAACACTGAAGCTTTCTTT	CSVQGMNTEAFF
TRBV5-1	TRBJ2-1	.	.	12	TGCGCCAGCAGCATCTCAGGGGCTTTCCAGTTCTTC	CASSISGAFQFF
TRBV5-1	TRBJ2-5	.	TRBD2	15	TGCGCCAGCAGCTTCTCTAGCGGGAGTGGAGAGACCCAGTACTTC	CASSFSSGSGETQYF
TRBV11-2	TRBJ2-1	.	.	16	TGTGCCAGCGGCTTAAATCTGGTGGTTGTCCGCAATGAGCAGTTCTTC	CASGLNLVVVRNEQFF
TRBV11-2	TRBJ2-2	.	TRBD2	17	TGTGCCAACAGCTTATTTTCGCGGCGGGAGAACGCCGGGGAGCTGTTTTTT	CANSLFSRRENAGELFF
TRBV7-8	TRBJ1-4	few	.	15	TGTGCCAGCAGCTTACAAGGCGGAACTAATGAAAAACTGTTTTTT	CASSLQGGTNEKLFF
TRBV11-1	TRBJ2-1	.	TRBD1	16	TGTGCCAGCAGCTTGGGACAGGCCAGCTCCTACCATGAGCAGTTCTTC	CASSLGQASSYHEQFF